This TCR beta chain was sequenced during a study of blood T cell repertoires in COVID-19. The protocol was immunoSEQ multiplex PCR, while the TCRdb copy is restricted to in-frame clones and leaves out a portion. The data show roughly 190,000 clones, more than 75% seen once. Unmatched junction bases numbered 2, after V lost 3 bases and J lost 6 bases. Germline lookup yields CDR1 LGHNA and CDR2 YNFKEQ. CDR3 length: 14 residues. Those enrolled in Seattle joined during active infection and were followed longitudinally afterward. This chain joins TRBV4-2 and TRBJ1-6; 7 bases are shared with TRBD1. The sequenced material came from peripheral blood. The source of this sequence is a woman in her sixties with COVID-19, enrolled during active disease. The CDR3, as DNA: TGTGCCAGCAGCCAGGGGACAGCTAATTCACCCCTCCACTTT. Translation: CASSQGTANSPLHF.